The 19 T cell receptor beta chains below all came from one sample that was sequenced in a study of long-term antiretroviral therapy in people with HIV. The immunoSEQ assay was v3.0, run at survey level. Data came from immunoSEQ multiplex PCR; TCRdb stores just in-frame clones and leaves some out. Of fewer than 25,000 clones listed, under 90% are singletons. The source material was unsorted PBMCs, sampled 1.8 years before starting antiretroviral therapy. All receptors derive from a woman aged 25 to 39 with HIV.

The chain couples TRBV7-3 to TRBJ2-1; no reliable D call. This CDR3 is 13 amino acids long. V was trimmed by 6 bases and J by 3 bases, leaving 9 bases between them. Germline assignment: CDR1 SGHTA and CDR2 FQGTGA. The CDR3 sequence: CASSSDLYNEQFF. CDR3 nucleotides: TGTGCCAGCAGTTCAGACCTCTACAATGAGCAGTTCTTC.

The rearrangement uses TRBV5-8 and TRBJ2-3, with 9 bases that match TRBD1. This CDR3 spans 15 amino acids. The V gene's germline CDR1 is SGHTS and CDR2 YDEGEE. The V gene end was trimmed by 4 bases and the J gene end by 3 bases; junction bases not matched to a gene: 6. Here the CDR3 DNA reads TGTGCCAGCAGCCGACGACAGGGGGTAACAGATACGCAGTATTTT. Its protein is CASSRRQGVTDTQYF.

The V and J genes are TRBV10-3 and TRBJ1-2; D remains unclear. CDR3 length equals 14 residues. Between the trimmed V and J ends, which lost 0 bases and 0 bases, there was a span of 5 bases. Per the germline V gene, CDR1 is ENHRY and CDR2 is SYGVKD. The DNA of the CDR3 is TGTGCCATCAGTGAGTCCGGACCTAACTATGGCTACACCTTC. Translating it yields CAISESGPNYGYTF.

The J gene is TRBJ2-5, the V gene TRBV10-1; 9 bases map to TRBD1. Trimming at V came to 3 bases and at J to 9 bases, leaving 5 bases not matched to a gene. The germline V gene has CDR1 WNHNN and CDR2 SYGVQD (reference sequence). This CDR3 is 13 amino acids long. CDR3 sequence: CASSEVDRGSQYF. The CDR3 bases are TGCGCCAGCAGTGAAGTAGACAGGGGGTCCCAGTACTTC.

This sequence joins TRBV27 and TRBJ2-7, with D possibly called TRBD1 or TRBD2 (6 bases each). The V end was cut by 2 bases, the J end by 6 bases, with 11 bases between. Germline-derived CDR1 and CDR2 are MNHEY and SMNVEV (reference sequence). This CDR3 has 13 residues. The DNA for the CDR3 is TGTGCCAGCAGTTTAAGGGGGGTCGGCGAGCAGTACTTC. Translated: CASSLRGVGEQYF.

This clone was counted a single time. The V gene is TRBV2, the J gene TRBJ2-1; D is possibly TRBD2 (6 bases). The germline V gene has CDR1 SNHLY and CDR2 FYNNEI. The CDR3 sequence is 13 residues long. V was cut by 8 bases and J by 3 bases, with 11 bases left in between. CDR3 amino acids: CASSGDSYNEQFF. The DNA for the CDR3 is TGTGCCAGCTCGGGAGACAGCTACAATGAGCAGTTCTTC.

V gene TRBV7-3 combines with J gene TRBJ1-1, with a weak D call TRBD1 (6 bases). The germline V gene has CDR1 SGHTA and CDR2 FQGTGA. The CDR3 has 14 residues. With 5 bases removed from V and 4 bases from J, the gap between germline ends came to 14 bases. The CDR3 loop is CASSVTGTSTEAFF. The CDR3 nucleotides are TGTGCCAGCAGCGTTACAGGGACCAGCACTGAAGCTTTCTTT.

The V gene is TRBV7-9, the J gene TRBJ2-1; the D gene is possibly TRBD1 (6 bases). This CDR3 spans 13 amino acids. Per germline, CDR1 SEHNR and CDR2 FQNEAQ (reference sequence). The V end lost 3 bases, the J end lost 7 bases, and 10 bases lay between the germline ends. CDR3: CASSFTGPNEQFF. The CDR3 DNA reads as TGTGCCAGCAGCTTCACAGGGCCTAATGAGCAGTTCTTC.

This clone turned up a few times. The chain links TRBV7-3 to TRBJ2-7; D is unresolved. The CDR3 is 16 residues long. The germline V and J ends were trimmed by 0 bases and 5 bases, with 17 bases remaining between them. Germline V gene lookup returns CDR1 SGHTA and CDR2 FQGTGA. The CDR3 protein is CASSLTPSAGMDEQYF. CDR3 DNA sequence: TGTGCCAGCAGCTTAACCCCCTCGGCAGGAATGGACGAGCAGTACTTC.

The rearrangement uses TRBV29-1 and TRBJ1-3; tentatively, D is TRBD1 (6 bases). The CDR3 is made up of 15 amino acids. CDR1 and CDR2 (germline): SQVTM, ANQGSEA. V was shortened by 4 bases and J by 4 bases, with 17 bases between the two germline ends. The CDR3 bases are TGCAGCGTTGGAGAGGACCCGGGGACAGGAAACACCATATATTTT. Protein sequence: CSVGEDPGTGNTIYF.

The J gene is TRBJ1-1, the V gene TRBV5-6; 9 positions match TRBD1. Germline loops: CDR1 SGHDT, CDR2 YYEEEE. The junction had 8 bases not matched to a gene; V was cut back by 3 bases and J by 11 bases. The CDR3 loop spans 13 amino acids. The CDR3 region is CASSWGTGQLAFF. The CDR3 nucleotides are TGTGCCAGCAGCTGGGGGACAGGGCAGTTGGCTTTCTTT.

The chain links TRBV19 to TRBJ2-7, with D perhaps TRBD1 (6 bases). The germline V and J ends were trimmed by 5 bases and 2 bases, with 13 bases remaining between them. The germline gives CDR1 LNHDA, CDR2 SQIVND (reference sequence). The CDR3 covers 14 residues. The CDR3 reads CASSPYTGTYEQYF. CDR3 in DNA: TGTGCCAGTAGTCCCTACACAGGGACCTACGAGCAGTACTTC.

The chain couples TRBV15 to TRBJ1-6; D call uncertain. Trimming cost V 2 bases and J 7 bases, with 6 bases left between them. The germline V gene encodes CDR1 LNHNV and CDR2 YYDKDF (reference sequence). The CDR3 has 13 amino acids. CDR3 in DNA: TGTGCCACCAGCAGACAGACAAATTCACCCCTCCACTTT. Translating gives CATSRQTNSPLHF.

The chain carries TRBV7-8 and TRBJ1-4, with D tentatively TRBD1 (5 bases). The CDR3 has 15 amino acids. Per the germline V gene, CDR1 is SGHVS and CDR2 is FQNEAQ. V lost 4 bases and J lost 5, with 14 bases in between. CDR3 sequence reads: CASSSTVGLNEKLFF. DNA of the CDR3: TGTGCCAGCAGCTCGACAGTGGGACTCAATGAAAAACTGTTTTTT.

This chain connects TRBV10-3 to TRBJ1-1; D is perhaps TRBD1 (6 bases). The CDR3 consists of 18 residues. Trimming cost V 0 bases and J 3 bases, with 20 bases left between them. Germline V CDR1 and CDR2: ENHRY, SYGVKD. The CDR3 nucleotides read TGTGCCATCAGTGAGTCGGGTTCGGGCAGGGGTAAATACACTGAAGCTTTCTTT. This gives the protein CAISESGSGRGKYTEAFF.

The chain joins TRBV5-1 to TRBJ1-1; tentatively, D is TRBD1 (6 bases). CDR1 is SGHRS, CDR2 YFSETQ, per germline. V dropped 4 bases and J dropped 1 base, with 8 bases sitting between them. The CDR3 totals 13 residues. For the CDR3, the DNA is TGCGCCAGCAGCCCGACAGGGAACACTGAAGCTTTCTTT. Amino acids: CASSPTGNTEAFF.

The J gene is TRBJ1-6, the V gene TRBV28; TRBD1 agrees at 9 bases. The ends lost 1 base at V and 15 bases at J; junction bases unmatched: 10. The CDR3 runs 15 residues. Per germline, CDR1 MDHEN and CDR2 SYDVKM. Here the CDR3 reads CASSLFSRTGAHLHF. The CDR3 DNA is TGTGCCAGCAGTTTATTCTCTCGGACAGGGGCTCACCTCCACTTT.

This clone appeared once. The V call is TRBV6-1, the J call TRBJ1-4; D is unclear. The CDR3 has 18 amino acids. V lost 2 bases, J lost 8 bases, and 24 bases lay in between. Per the germline V gene, CDR1 is MNHNS and CDR2 is SASEGT. The CDR3 is CASSEMASRALLMEKLFF. CDR3 DNA sequence: TGTGCCAGCAGTGAAATGGCCTCCCGGGCGCTACTGATGGAAAAACTGTTTTTT.

V gene TRBV7-8 combines with J gene TRBJ2-3, with D perhaps TRBD1 (6 bases). The V gene's germline CDR1 is SGHVS and CDR2 FQNEAQ. With 2 bases removed from V and 2 bases from J, the gap between germline ends came to 11 bases. CDR3 length: 15 amino acids. CDR3 DNA: TGTGCCAGCAGCTTAAGGACAGCTTTCACAGATACGCAGTATTTT. Translated, it gives CASSLRTAFTDTQYF.